This TCR beta chain was obtained from a study of blood T cell repertoires in COVID-19. At the level of the study: PBMCs, B-cell-depleted T cells, or T cells were the source of the cDNA or gDNA that made up the material.

Sequencing was performed with immunoSEQ multiplex PCR; in TCRdb, only in-frame clones are kept and a portion is missing. The sample has roughly 140,000 clones; about 80% are singletons. CDR1 and CDR2 (germline): KGHDR, SFDVKD. The length of the CDR3 is 15 residues. The V gene lost 4 bases and the J gene lost 0 bases, with 9 bases spanning the gap. The sequence was obtained from a man between 65 and 79 years old who had recovered from COVID-19. Material: peripheral blood. The chain is built from TRBV24-1 and TRBJ2-1; D may be TRBD2 (6 bases). The CDR3 protein is CATSEAGSSYNEQFF. Written as DNA, the CDR3 is TGTGCCACCAGTGAGGCGGGAAGCTCCTACAATGAGCAGTTCTTC.